One sample yielded the 8 T cell receptor beta chains listed below, sequenced in a study of PD-1 blockade in classical Hodgkin lymphoma. Libraries were prepared by immunoSEQ multiplex PCR; TCRdb keeps only in-frame clonotypes and omits some of them. The sample has about 39,000 clones; 77% are singletons. Stated time point: cycle 4 day 1 (C4D1), after about 6 weeks of nivolumab. Every patient had relapsed following autologous stem cell transplantation, and cohorts differed in brentuximab vedotin exposure. The specimen was peripheral blood mononuclear cells (PBMCs), collected before the fourth cycle of nivolumab. Every receptor here comes from a human donor with classical Hodgkin lymphoma.

This chain joins TRBV7-2 and TRBJ2-3, with no clear D. Germline assignment: CDR1 SGHTA and CDR2 FQGNSA. CDR3 length equals 14 residues. The ends were cut back, 5 bases at V and 4 bases at J, with 13 bases in the middle. CDR3 coding DNA: TGTGCCAGCAGCCAGAGTGCGGCTCCAGATACGCAGTATTTT. It encodes CASSQSAAPDTQYF.

This clone showed up just a few times. This chain joins TRBV30 and TRBJ1-1; tentative D call: TRBD1 (5 bases). The CDR3 has 12 residues. Per the germline V gene, CDR1 is GTSNPN and CDR2 is SVGIG (reference sequence). The V gene lost 5 bases and the J gene lost 7 bases, with 14 bases spanning the gap. CDR3 loop: CAWSQVFVEAFF. The CDR3 DNA reads as TGTGCCTGGTCACAGGTATTCGTTGAAGCTTTCTTT.

In its sample, this clone was seen a few times. The chain links TRBV19 to TRBJ1-1; D uncertain. V was trimmed by 1 base and J by 1 base, leaving 10 bases between them. This CDR3 contains 15 residues. Germline V gene sequence: CDR1 LNHDA, CDR2 SQIVND (reference sequence). The CDR3 sequence is CASSIALPANTEAFF. Written as DNA, the CDR3 is TGTGCCAGTAGTATAGCTCTCCCGGCGAACACTGAAGCTTTCTTT.

J is TRBJ2-7 and V is TRBV6-4; TRBD1 agrees at 8 bases. This CDR3 region has 13 residues. Looked up from germline, CDR1 is MRHNA and CDR2 is SNTAGT. V shed 3 bases, J shed 5 bases, and the junction held 3 bases outside the gene matches. The CDR3 region has the DNA TGTGCCAGCAGTGAATCGGACAGGGACGAGCAGTACTTC. This encodes CASSESDRDEQYF.

The chain employs TRBV4-3 and TRBJ1-1; 7 nucleotides align to TRBD1. The CDR3 contains 15 residues. Trimming cost V 1 base and J 4 bases; bases outside gene matches: 6. Looked up from germline, CDR1 is LGHNA and CDR2 is YSLEER. CDR3 sequence: CASSQGVQGGTEAFF. CDR3 nucleotides: TGCGCCAGCAGCCAAGGTGTCCAGGGGGGCACTGAAGCTTTCTTT.

The V call is TRBV4-1, the J call TRBJ2-1; 9 positions match TRBD2. CDR3 size: 15 residues. After removal of 4 bases from V and 0 bases from J, the junction contained 1 base not matched to a gene. The V gene's germline CDR1 is MGHRA and CDR2 YSYEKL. CDR3 bases: TGCGCCAGCAGCCTTAGCGGGGGCTCCTACAATGAGCAGTTCTTC. Residues: CASSLSGGSYNEQFF.

The V and J genes are TRBV6-5 and TRBJ1-6; 10 bases are shared with TRBD1. V shed 4 bases, J shed 7 bases, and the junction held 7 bases outside the gene matches. The length of the CDR3 is 16 residues. Germline lookup yields CDR1 MNHEY and CDR2 SVGAGI. The CDR3 DNA follows: TGTGCCAGCAGTTTGGCTCCGGGACAGGGGAATTCACCCCTCCACTTT. Translating gives CASSLAPGQGNSPLHF.

The rearrangement joins TRBV9 to TRBJ2-5; D is undetermined. Between the trimmed V and J ends, which lost 0 bases and 1 base, there was a span of 10 bases. Germline CDR1 is SGDLS and CDR2 is YYNGEE. This CDR3 has 15 amino acids. The CDR3 nucleotides are TGTGCCAGCAGCGTAGTGGGAAACATCCAAGAGACCCAGTACTTC. This gives the protein CASSVVGNIQETQYF.